What follows are 5 T cell receptor beta chains derived from one specimen sequenced in a study of CD8+ T cells in alopecia areata. The sequencing template was cDNA reverse transcribed from extracted RNA. Assay used: immunoSEQ multiplex PCR; TCRdb lists only in-frame clones, some missing. This sample has approximately 58,000 clones, with about 40% found just once. Input material: NKG2D-low CD8+ T cells sorted from blood. These receptors originate from a human donor with alopecia areata.

The V and J genes are TRBV29-1 and TRBJ2-1; 9 nucleotides match TRBD1. The ends lost 1 base at V and 5 bases at J; junction bases unmatched: 3. In germline, CDR1 is SQVTM, CDR2 ANQGSEA. The CDR3 loop spans 14 amino acids. CDR3: CSVEGTGDDNEQFF. The CDR3 DNA follows: TGCAGCGTTGAAGGGACAGGGGACGACAATGAGCAGTTCTTC.

The gene calls are TRBV9 and TRBJ1-2; 8 bases match TRBD1. Looked up from germline, CDR1 is SGDLS and CDR2 is YYNGEE. V lost 4 bases to trimming and J lost 0 bases; unmatched junction nucleotides: 5. This CDR3 has 15 residues. CDR3 nucleotides: TGTGCCAGCAGCCTAGGACAGGGACCTAACTATGGCTACACCTTC. Protein product: CASSLGQGPNYGYTF.

The chain joins TRBV29-1 to TRBJ1-2; 10 bases line up with TRBD1. The CDR3 length is 13 residues. The trim removed 4 bases at V and 5 bases at J, leaving 4 bases unmatched. The germline gives CDR1 SQVTM, CDR2 ANQGSEA. CDR3 sequence (DNA): TGCAGCGTTGCTGGGACAGGGGAATATGGCTACACCTTC. Translating it yields CSVAGTGEYGYTF.

The chain has TRBV5-1 and TRBJ2-5; 9 nucleotides match TRBD2. Germline CDR1 is SGHRS and CDR2 is YFSETQ. The CDR3 length is 15 residues. V trimming: 6 bases; J trimming: 5 bases; junction bases outside the gene matches: 11. CDR3 sequence reads: CASTPAGGAGETQYF. CDR3 nucleotides: TGCGCCAGCACCCCCGCGGGAGGGGCCGGCGAGACCCAGTACTTC.

The sample holds a few counts of this clone. The chain combines TRBV29-1 with TRBJ2-4, with D possibly being TRBD1 (6 bases). The CDR3 covers 14 residues. The V gene lost 7 bases and the J gene lost 3 bases, with 16 bases spanning the gap. CDR1 is SQVTM and CDR2 is ANQGSEA in the germline V gene. CDR3 nucleotide sequence: TGCAGCGGAACCCAGGGGAATGGCAAAAACATTCAGTACTTC. Translating gives CSGTQGNGKNIQYF.